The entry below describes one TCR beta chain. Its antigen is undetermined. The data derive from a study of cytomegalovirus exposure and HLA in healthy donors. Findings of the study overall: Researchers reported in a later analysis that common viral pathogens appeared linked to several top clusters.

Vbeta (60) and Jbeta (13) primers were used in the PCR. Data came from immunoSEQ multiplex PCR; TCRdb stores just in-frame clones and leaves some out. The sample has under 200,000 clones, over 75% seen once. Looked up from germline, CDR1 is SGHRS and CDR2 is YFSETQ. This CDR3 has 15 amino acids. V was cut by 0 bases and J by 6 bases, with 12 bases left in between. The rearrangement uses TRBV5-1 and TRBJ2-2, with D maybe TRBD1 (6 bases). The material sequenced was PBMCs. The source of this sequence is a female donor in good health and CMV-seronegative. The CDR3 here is CASSLVQQGPGELFF. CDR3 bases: TGCGCCAGCAGCTTGGTCCAACAGGGTCCCGGGGAGCTGTTTTTT.